This T cell receptor beta chain was recovered during a study of OX40 agonist ivuxolimab in advanced cancers. Regarding the complete study: Ivuxolimab was a fully human IgG2 agonistic monoclonal antibody targeting the costimulatory receptor OX40 (CD134). Intravenous ivuxolimab was administered to patients every 2 weeks at six dose levels: 0.01, 0.1, 0.3, 1.5, 3 and 10 mg/kg. Of the approximately 50 dose-escalation patients, hepatocellular carcinoma was present in about 19, melanoma in around 15, renal cell carcinoma in 9 and head and neck cancer in 9. In the dose-escalation cohort, 75% to 90% of patients were male, and the mean age was roughly 60 years with a range of about 20 to 90. Patients were allowed to have had prior anti-PD-1, anti-PD-L1 or anti-CTLA-4 therapy, and approximately 40% of the dose-escalation patients had previously received checkpoint inhibitors. Three dose-escalation patients achieved partial responses, one with hepatocellular carcinoma and two with cutaneous melanoma. The purpose of peripheral TCRbeta sequencing was to test whether ivuxolimab changed TCR sequence diversity and led to clonal T-cell expansion. The monotherapy dose-escalation portion (N of about 52 patients) of the phase I ivuxolimab trial is reported in the paper.

For sequencing of the TCRbeta CDR3 region, genomic DNA was extracted from the sorted cells. The immunoSEQ Assay was used to sequence the TCRbeta CDR3 regions. TCRdb holds this immuneACCESS table with in-frame rearrangements only. Some clones are missing; in checked studies, unresolved V genes explain under half, and the rest has no known cause. Within this sample are 70,000 or so clones, with roughly nine tenths of them counted one time only. The leading ten clones occupy just over 2% of the sample. What the research found in general, with its limitations: After ivuxolimab, more expanded clones were found on average in CD8+ T cells than in CD4+ T cells. Low levels of normalized T-cell clonal expansion were also seen in some patients who did not respond. In partial responders in the 0.1-3.0 mg/kg groups, normalized peripheral clonal expansion was found to be among the lowest, especially among CD8+ T cells. Antigen specificity was not determined for the clonally expanded peripheral T cells. At doses from 0.1 to 3.0 mg/kg, clonal expansion was seen in both CD4+ and CD8+ blood T cells between baseline and week 6.

The trial excluded patients who had a history of autoimmune disease or who were on systemic immunosuppression. Peripheral blood for TCR sequencing was collected from all dose cohorts at baseline, on cycle 4 day 1, and on cycle 7 day 1. Samples came from an open-label, multicenter, first-in-human phase I dose-escalation trial of ivuxolimab. The trial enrolled adults with locally advanced or metastatic head and neck squamous cell, hepatocellular, melanoma or renal cell carcinoma. Before TCR sequencing, CD4+ T cells and CD8+ T cells were sorted from peripheral blood as separate populations. There are 15 amino acids in the CDR3, from cysteine to phenylalanine inclusive. Left in the record is the CDR3 DNA by itself, 45 bases read in frame from the first base. The germline V gene gives CDR1 as SNHLY and CDR2 as FYNNEI. V lost 6 bases and J lost 8 bases; the stretch between them is 20 bases long. This clone was seen just once. It has no known antigen specificity. Nothing much larger sits one base from this clone, and base qualities are not available.

The V and J genes are TRBV2 and TRBJ2-1, with a tentative D gene TRBD2 over 7 matching bases. The sample consisted of CD4+ or CD8+ T cells sorted from blood, taken in a trial of the OX40 agonist ivuxolimab. The sequence was collected from an adult with an advanced solid tumor such as melanoma, head and neck, liver or kidney cancer. The sequenced DNA: TGTGCCAGCAGCGCGGTGAGGGGGGGCAGTTATGAGCAGTTCTTC. Translated, it gives CASSAVRGGSYEQFF.